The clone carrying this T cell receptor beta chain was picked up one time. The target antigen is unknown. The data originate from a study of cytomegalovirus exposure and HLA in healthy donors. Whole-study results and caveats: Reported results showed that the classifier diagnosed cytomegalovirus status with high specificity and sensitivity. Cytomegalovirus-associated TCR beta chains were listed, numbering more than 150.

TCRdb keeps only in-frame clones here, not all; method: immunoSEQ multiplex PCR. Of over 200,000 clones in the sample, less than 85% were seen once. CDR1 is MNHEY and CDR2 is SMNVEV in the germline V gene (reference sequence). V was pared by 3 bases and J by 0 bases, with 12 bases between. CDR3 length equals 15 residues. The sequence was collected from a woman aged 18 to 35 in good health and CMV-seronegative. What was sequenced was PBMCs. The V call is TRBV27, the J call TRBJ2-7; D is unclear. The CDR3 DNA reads TGTGCCAGCAGTTTGTCCAGGACGAGCTCCTACGAGCAGTACTTC. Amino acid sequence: CASSLSRTSSYEQYF.